These 27 T cell receptor beta chains share one sample of origin, sequenced in a study of PD-L1 blockade in urothelial cancer. Stated time point: peripheral blood 6 weeks after treatment start. The repertoire was sequenced with immunoSEQ multiplex PCR; TCRdb's copy has only in-frame clones and lacks some. The sample lists roughly 120,000 clones; about 89% were seen once. The sample was PBMCs, taken around atezolizumab (anti-PD-L1) treatment. Every receptor here comes from a man aged 60 to 75 with urothelial cancer.

V is TRBV5-8 and J is TRBJ2-7; tentatively, D is TRBD1 (6 bases). Germline V CDR1 and CDR2: SGHTS, YDEGEE. The CDR3 has 14 amino acids. V lost 1 base and J 3 bases, leaving 11 bases between the germline ends. CDR3 in DNA: TGTGCCAGCAGCTTGAACAGGGCCTTCTACGAGCAGTACTTC. Translation: CASSLNRAFYEQYF.

V and J are TRBV5-1 and TRBJ2-3; D perhaps matches TRBD1 (5 bases). The V gene's germline CDR1 is SGHRS and CDR2 YFSETQ. The germline V and J ends were trimmed by 0 bases and 1 base, with 12 bases remaining between them. This CDR3 contains 16 residues. CDR3 DNA sequence: TGCGCCAGCAGCTTGGCGGTTCTAGGGGGCACAGATACGCAGTATTTT. Translated: CASSLAVLGGTDTQYF.

The chain combines TRBV15 with TRBJ1-4, with D possibly matching TRBD1 (6 bases). Trimming took 1 base from V and 11 from J, leaving 20 bases between them. Germline-derived CDR1 and CDR2 are LNHNV and YYDKDF (reference sequence). CDR3 length: 16 residues. The CDR3 region is CATSRVRGGGGGKLFF. CDR3 nucleotides: TGTGCCACCAGCAGAGTCCGCGGTGGAGGGGGGGGGAAACTGTTTTTT.

This chain connects TRBV6-5 to TRBJ2-7; TRBD1 matches at 7 bases. This CDR3 contains 14 residues. The germline V gene encodes CDR1 MNHEY and CDR2 SVGAGI. J was trimmed by 2 bases and V by 6 bases; bases with no gene match: 7. The CDR3 region is CASSHDRVPYEQYF. For the CDR3, the DNA is TGTGCCAGCAGCCACGACAGGGTACCCTACGAGCAGTACTTC.

The rearrangement links TRBV6-5 to TRBJ2-5; 14 nucleotides agree with TRBD2. V shed 4 bases, J shed 5 bases, and the junction held 3 bases outside the gene matches. Germline assignment: CDR1 MNHEY and CDR2 SVGAGI. This CDR3 region has 15 residues. The CDR3 region has the DNA TGTGCCAGCAGTTCTGGACTAGCGGGGGGTGAGACCCAGTACTTC. This translates into CASSSGLAGGETQYF.

The chain joins TRBV9 to TRBJ2-5, with TRBD2 matching over 9 bases. The CDR3 extends over 14 amino acids. V was clipped by 4 bases and J by 1 base; unmatched bases: 2. Germline V gene lookup returns CDR1 SGDLS and CDR2 YYNGEE. The CDR3 sequence is CASSPSGVQETQYF. CDR3 coding DNA: TGTGCCAGCAGCCCTAGCGGGGTCCAAGAGACCCAGTACTTC.

V and J are TRBV5-1 and TRBJ2-2; perhaps TRBD2 as D (5 bases). V was shortened by 7 bases and J by 1 base, with 14 bases between the two germline ends. The length of the CDR3 is 15 residues. The germline CDR1 and CDR2 sequences are SGHRS and YFSETQ. CDR3 in DNA: TGCGCCAGCCGCTGGAGGAGCGGGAACACCGGGGAGCTGTTTTTT. It encodes CASRWRSGNTGELFF.

V gene TRBV18 combines with J gene TRBJ1-3; D gene uncertain. V was pared by 4 bases and J by 3 bases, with 13 bases between. The CDR3 sequence is 15 residues long. The germline V gene has CDR1 KGHSH and CDR2 LQKENI. CDR3 coding DNA: TGTGCCAGCTCACTACGCGAGGCGATTGGAAACACCATATATTTT. It is translated as CASSLREAIGNTIYF.

This sequence joins TRBV6-5 and TRBJ1-2, with a weak D call TRBD1 (6 bases). The ends were cut back, 7 bases at V and 4 bases at J, with 10 bases in the middle. The CDR3 extends over 12 amino acids. CDR1 is MNHEY and CDR2 is SVGAGI in the germline V gene. For the CDR3, the DNA is TGTGCCAGCACCCAGGGGATCTATGGCTACACCTTC. This translates into CASTQGIYGYTF.

This clone was counted between two and nine times. This sequence joins TRBV5-1 and TRBJ1-5; 9 nucleotides match TRBD1. This CDR3 is built from 15 residues. Germline V gene lookup returns CDR1 SGHRS and CDR2 YFSETQ. J was trimmed by 0 bases and V by 5 bases; bases with no gene match: 3. CDR3 DNA: TGCGCCAGCAGACGGACAGGGGATAGCAATCAGCCCCAGCATTTT. Translation: CASRRTGDSNQPQHF.

This clone was seen once. J is TRBJ2-5 and V is TRBV5-1, with 8 bases matching TRBD2. Trimming took 5 bases from V and 5 from J; bases not matched to a gene: 11. The CDR3 has 15 residues. Germline lookup yields CDR1 SGHRS and CDR2 YFSETQ. The CDR3 DNA is TGCGCCAGCAGGCTTCCGGGACTAGGGCATGAGACCCAGTACTTC. This gives the protein CASRLPGLGHETQYF.

The J gene is TRBJ2-3, the V gene TRBV27, with TRBD2 identical over 8 bases. The CDR3 has 16 residues. V trimming: 3 bases; J trimming: 5 bases; junction bases outside the gene matches: 10. Germline values: CDR1 MNHEY, CDR2 SMNVEV (reference sequence). CDR3 protein: CASSFSGTSGGDTQYF. Here the CDR3 DNA reads TGTGCCAGCAGTTTTTCCGGGACTAGTGGGGGAGATACGCAGTATTTT.

The gene calls are TRBV2 and TRBJ1-5, with no clear D. In germline, CDR1 is SNHLY, CDR2 FYNNEI. The V end lost 8 bases, the J end lost 4 bases, and 15 bases lay between the germline ends. There are 14 residues in the CDR3. The CDR3 sequence: CASRGLAQNQPQHF. In nucleotides, the CDR3 is TGTGCCAGCCGAGGTCTGGCGCAAAATCAGCCCCAGCATTTT.

This clone showed up just a few times. The chain combines TRBV6-4 with TRBJ2-4; 9 bases map to TRBD2. J was trimmed by 6 bases and V by 4 bases; bases with no gene match: 7. The CDR3 runs 15 residues. Germline values: CDR1 MRHNA, CDR2 SNTAGT. This CDR3 reads CASSVGAGGSNIQYF. CDR3 nucleotides: TGTGCCAGCAGTGTAGGAGCGGGGGGATCAAACATTCAGTACTTC.

The chain links TRBV30 to TRBJ2-7; TRBD2 agrees at 7 bases. The germline V gene has CDR1 GTSNPN and CDR2 SVGIG (reference sequence). The junction had 2 bases not matched to a gene; V was cut back by 0 bases and J by 3 bases. The CDR3 totals 13 residues. Written as DNA, the CDR3 is TGTGCCTGGAGTGTACGGGAGGACTACGAGCAGTACTTC. Encoded protein: CAWSVREDYEQYF.

The J gene is TRBJ1-2, the V gene TRBV6-5, with D possibly TRBD1 on 6 matching bases. V was trimmed by 6 bases and J by 8 bases, leaving 13 bases between them. Germline CDR1 MNHEY, CDR2 SVGAGI. This CDR3 contains 12 residues. The CDR3: CASSRQGNGYTF. In DNA form, the CDR3 reads TGTGCCAGCAGCCGCCAGGGGAACGGCTACACCTTC.

In its sample, this clone was seen once. The chain couples TRBV5-8 to TRBJ2-1; 12 bases map to TRBD2. The CDR3 totals 15 residues. The J segment lost 7 bases and the V segment lost 3 bases, leaving 5 bases of the junction unmatched. Germline CDR1 and CDR2: SGHTS and YDEGEE. The CDR3 spells CASSSWTSGANEQFF. DNA for the CDR3: TGTGCCAGCAGCTCCTGGACTAGCGGGGCTAATGAGCAGTTCTTC.

The chain combines TRBV6-6 with TRBJ1-5; the D is unclear. The CDR3 runs to 14 residues. Per germline, CDR1 MNHNY and CDR2 SVGAGI (reference sequence). V was clipped by 7 bases and J by 0 bases, with 10 bases between them. CDR3 in amino acids: CASNSPGSNQPQHF. CDR3 DNA sequence: TGTGCCAGCAATTCGCCCGGTAGCAATCAGCCCCAGCATTTT.

The chain links TRBV16 to TRBJ2-7; 7 bases fit TRBD2. Germline loops: CDR1 KGHSY, CDR2 FQNENV. The CDR3 is 13 amino acids. The V segment lost 3 bases and the J segment 7 bases; nucleotides outside the gene matches: 6. The CDR3 sequence: CASSQGGLSEQYF. In DNA, the CDR3 is TGTGCCAGCAGCCAGGGGGGACTAAGTGAGCAGTACTTC.

This CDR3 reads CASSRREGTGELFF. The CDR3 DNA sequence: TGTGCCAGTAGTAGGCGGGAAGGGACCGGGGAGCTGTTTTTT. V is TRBV19 and J is TRBJ2-2; the D gene is possibly TRBD2 (6 bases). Germline V lookup: CDR1 LNHDA, CDR2 SQIVND (reference sequence). The CDR3 is 14 residues long. Trimming stripped 4 bases from V and 5 bases from J, with 11 bases between.

The chain uses TRBV28 and TRBJ1-1, with D uncertain. The CDR3 length is 12 residues. Germline V CDR1 and CDR2: MDHEN, SYDVKM. V dropped 2 bases and J dropped 11 bases, with 12 bases sitting between them. CDR3 residues: CASSLEGRRAFF. CDR3 DNA sequence: TGTGCCAGCAGTTTAGAGGGTAGGCGGGCTTTCTTT. Together with reference TRBV28 and TRBJ1-1, the CDR3 gives the full variable domain: DVKVTQSSRYLVKRTGEKVFLECVQDMDHENMFWYRQDPGLGLRLIYFSYDVKMKEKGDIPEGYSVSREKKERFSLILESASTNQTSMYLCASSLEGRRAFFGQGTRLTVV.

The chain joins TRBV19 to TRBJ2-1; 8 nucleotides line up with TRBD1. The trim removed 3 bases at V and 1 base at J, leaving 2 bases unmatched. CDR1 LNHDA and CDR2 SQIVND come from the germline V gene (reference sequence). The CDR3 is made up of 15 amino acids. CDR3 sequence: CASSITGGSYNEQFF. The DNA of the CDR3 is TGTGCCAGTAGTATCACAGGGGGATCCTACAATGAGCAGTTCTTC. The full variable domain, rest sourced from reference TRBV19 and TRBJ2-1, is DGGITQSPKYLFRKEGQNVTLSCEQNLNHDAMYWYRQDPGQGLRLIYYSQIVNDFQKGDIAEGYSVSREKKESFPLTVTSAQKNPTAFYLCASSITGGSYNEQFFGPGTRLTVL.

The chain links TRBV4-1 to TRBJ2-5; 10 bases align to TRBD2. With V trimmed by 4 bases and J by 5 bases, 13 bases remained unmatched. Germline-derived CDR1 and CDR2 are MGHRA and YSYEKL. The CDR3 has 17 residues. The CDR3 bases are TGCGCCAGCAGCCTGTCCGACAGCGGGGGGGCCCCGGAGACCCAGTACTTC. Residues: CASSLSDSGGAPETQYF.

This clone showed up just a few times. The J gene is TRBJ1-2, the V gene TRBV28, with a tentative D call TRBD1 (5 bases). Germline CDR1 and CDR2: MDHEN and SYDVKM. The CDR3 has 13 amino acids. V was trimmed by 4 bases and J by 6 bases, leaving 12 bases between them. The DNA of the CDR3 is TGTGCCAGCAGTTCGGACATCGGACATGGCTACACCTTC. Translating it yields CASSSDIGHGYTF.

Only one count was recorded for this clone. The V call is TRBV13, the J call TRBJ1-2; weak D call: TRBD1 (5 bases). Trimming cost V 5 bases and J 8 bases, with 15 bases left between them. The V gene's germline CDR1 is PRHDT and CDR2 FYEKMQ (reference sequence). This CDR3 is 13 amino acids long. The CDR3 nucleotides read TGTGCCAGCAGCCCCGGGGGGGATGTGGGCTACACCTTC. Translation gives CASSPGGDVGYTF.

The chain recombines TRBV5-4 with TRBJ2-3; TRBD1 agrees at 10 bases. Germline loops: CDR1 SGHNT, CDR2 YYREEE (reference sequence). The CDR3 contains 16 residues. V shed 4 bases, J shed 3 bases, and the junction held 8 bases outside the gene matches. CDR3 nucleotides: TGTGCCAGCAGCCCGGGACAGGGGCGAGGAACAGATACGCAGTATTTT. Amino acid sequence: CASSPGQGRGTDTQYF.

This chain connects TRBV28 to TRBJ2-7; D is ambiguous. CDR3 length equals 14 residues. Germline V gene sequence: CDR1 MDHEN, CDR2 SYDVKM. Deletions cut 5 bases from V and 4 bases from J, with 15 bases between. The CDR3 region is CASSPKLKTYEQYF. In DNA, the CDR3 is TGTGCCAGCAGTCCAAAGCTAAAAACGTACGAGCAGTACTTC.